The sample holds many counts of the clone carrying this T cell receptor (beta chain). Its target is not known. This specimen comes from a study of T cells after yellow fever vaccination. The CDR3 loop spans 16 amino acids. Germline trimming cut 1 base from V and 1 base from J; bases unmatched to any gene: 6. Germline CDR1 SGHTA, CDR2 FQGNSA. One entry per CDR3 protein results from TCRdb running MiXCR on the 5' RACE reads. The repertoire has about 150,000 distinct CDR3 sequences, about 6.2% of them found once; the top ten carry approximately 0.67%. General study findings and limits: Researchers cautioned that FACS-sorted repertoires could harbor abundant clonotypes contaminating from the bulk population. Most clones from primary vaccination were detected again post-booster (about 96% CD4, roughly 91% CD8).

The TCR originated in a young man who received the YFV17D yellow fever vaccine. V and J are TRBV7-2 and TRBJ2-5, with 7 bases identical to TRBD2. The source was CD4+ T cells sorted from PBMCs, collected 10 days after the yellow fever booster vaccination. Here the CDR3 reads CASSLGSREGQETQYF. The CDR3 nucleotides are TGTGCCAGCAGCTTAGGTTCCAGGGAGGGCCAAGAGACCCAGTACTTC.